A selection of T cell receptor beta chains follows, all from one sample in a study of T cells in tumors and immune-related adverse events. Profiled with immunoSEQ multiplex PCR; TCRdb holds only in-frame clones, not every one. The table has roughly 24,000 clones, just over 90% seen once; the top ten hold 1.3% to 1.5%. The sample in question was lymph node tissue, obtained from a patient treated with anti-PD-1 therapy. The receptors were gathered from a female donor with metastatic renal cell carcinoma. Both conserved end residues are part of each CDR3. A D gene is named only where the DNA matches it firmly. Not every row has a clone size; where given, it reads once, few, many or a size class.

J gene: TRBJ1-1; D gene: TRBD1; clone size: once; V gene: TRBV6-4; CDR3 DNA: TGTGCCAGCAGCCGGACAGGAAACCCCACTGAAGCTTTCTTT; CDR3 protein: CASSRTGNPTEAFF
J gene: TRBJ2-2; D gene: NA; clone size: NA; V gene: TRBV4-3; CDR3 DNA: TGCGCCAGCAGCCAAGACGTGGGTACCGGGGAGCTGTTTTTT; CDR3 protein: CASSQDVGTGELFF
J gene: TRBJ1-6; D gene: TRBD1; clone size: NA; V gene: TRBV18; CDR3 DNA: TGTGCCAGCTCACCTGGGGGAAACAGGGGGTTTAATTCACCCCTCCACTTT; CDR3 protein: CASSPGGNRGFNSPLHF
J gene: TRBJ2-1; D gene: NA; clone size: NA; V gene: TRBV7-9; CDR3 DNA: TGTGCCAGCAGCTTAGTTGTTCTCGCGCTAGCCTCCTACAATGAGCAGTTCTTC; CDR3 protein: CASSLVVLALASYNEQFF
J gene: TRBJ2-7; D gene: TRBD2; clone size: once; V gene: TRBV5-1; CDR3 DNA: TGCGCCAGCAGCCCCCGGGGGGACTACGAGCAGTACTTC; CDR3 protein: CASSPRGDYEQYF
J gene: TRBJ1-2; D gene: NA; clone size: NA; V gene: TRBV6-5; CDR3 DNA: TGTGCCAGCTGGGCAGGGCGCGGCTACACCTTC; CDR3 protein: CASWAGRGYTF
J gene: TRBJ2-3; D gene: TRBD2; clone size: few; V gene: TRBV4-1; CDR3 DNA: TGCGCCAGCGACCCCGGGACTAGCGGGAGCTCGGCGCAGTATTTT; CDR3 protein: CASDPGTSGSSAQYF
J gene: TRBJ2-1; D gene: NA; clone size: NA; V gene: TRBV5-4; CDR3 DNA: TGTGCCAGCAGCTTGGAACCGAAGGATGAGCAGTTCTTC; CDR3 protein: CASSLEPKDEQFF
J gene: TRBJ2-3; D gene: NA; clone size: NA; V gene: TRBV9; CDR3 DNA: TGTGCCAGCAGCGGAGCCCCCGGCGCAGATACGCAGTATTTT; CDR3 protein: CASSGAPGADTQYF
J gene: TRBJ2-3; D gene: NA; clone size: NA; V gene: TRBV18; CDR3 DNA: TGTGCCAGCTCACCGGGACTTGGGAGAGATACGCAGTATTTT; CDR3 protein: CASSPGLGRDTQYF
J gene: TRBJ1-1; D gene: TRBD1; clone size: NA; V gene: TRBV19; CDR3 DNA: TGTGCCAGTAGTCGATTCGGGACAGATGAAGCTTTCTTT; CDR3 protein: CASSRFGTDEAFF
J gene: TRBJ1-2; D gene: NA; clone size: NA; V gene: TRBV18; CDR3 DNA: TGTGCCAGCTCAGAGACAGGCCGATATGGCTACACCTTC; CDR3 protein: CASSETGRYGYTF
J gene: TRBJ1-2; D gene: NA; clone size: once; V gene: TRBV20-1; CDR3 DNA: TGCAGTGCTAGGGCCGAACAGGAAATCTTC; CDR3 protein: CSARAEQEIF
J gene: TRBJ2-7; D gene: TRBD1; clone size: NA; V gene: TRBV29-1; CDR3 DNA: TGCAGCGTTACCCGGACAGGGGGCACGGTTGAGCAGTACTTC; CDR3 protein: CSVTRTGGTVEQYF
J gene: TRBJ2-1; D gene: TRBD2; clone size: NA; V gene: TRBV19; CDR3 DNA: TGTGCCAGTAGTGAGGGACTAGTGAATGAGCAGTTCTTC; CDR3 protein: CASSEGLVNEQFF
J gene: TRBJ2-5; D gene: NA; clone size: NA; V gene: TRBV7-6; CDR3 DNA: TGTGCCAGCAGTTCGTTCCCGGCCGGTGAGACCCAGTACTTC; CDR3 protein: CASSSFPAGETQYF
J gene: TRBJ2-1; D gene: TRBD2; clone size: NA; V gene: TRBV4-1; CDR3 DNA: TGCGCCAGCAGCGGAGGGGCGGGGGGGCCCAATGAGCAGTTCTTC; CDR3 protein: CASSGGAGGPNEQFF
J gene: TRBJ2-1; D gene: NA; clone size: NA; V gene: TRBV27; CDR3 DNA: TGTGCCAGCAGTCTCGACTATCGGGTAAACAATGAGCAGTTCTTC; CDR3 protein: CASSLDYRVNNEQFF
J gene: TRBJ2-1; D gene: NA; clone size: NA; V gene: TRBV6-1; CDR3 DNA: TGTGCCAGCAGTTACGGTGATGAGCAGTTCTTC; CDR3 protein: CASSYGDEQFF
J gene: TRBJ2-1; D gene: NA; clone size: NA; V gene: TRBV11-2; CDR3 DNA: TGTGCCAGCAGCGACTTTGGGTTCGGTGAGCAGTTCTTC; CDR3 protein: CASSDFGFGEQFF
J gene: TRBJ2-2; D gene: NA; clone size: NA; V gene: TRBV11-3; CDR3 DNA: TGTGCCAGCAGCCCGGGTCATTTCACCGGGGAGCTGTTTTTT; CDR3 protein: CASSPGHFTGELFF
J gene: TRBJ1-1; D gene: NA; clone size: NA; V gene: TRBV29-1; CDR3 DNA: TGCAGCGTTCAATGGGGGGGGATGAACACTGAAGCTTTCTTT; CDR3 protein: CSVQWGGMNTEAFF
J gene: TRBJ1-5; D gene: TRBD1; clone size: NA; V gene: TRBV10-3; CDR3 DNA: TGTGCCACCACAGATTACGGGACAGGGGCTAATCAGCCCCAGCATTTT; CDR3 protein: CATTDYGTGANQPQHF